Presented here are 5 T cell receptor beta chains from one specimen sequenced in a study of cytomegalovirus exposure and HLA in healthy donors. Primers for the PCR totalled 60 Vbeta and 13 Jbeta. The repertoire was sequenced with immunoSEQ multiplex PCR; TCRdb's copy has only in-frame clones and lacks some. The sample comprises fewer than 200,000 clones, 81% of which are singletons, and approximately 13% rests with the top ten. The sequencing input was PBMCs. The receptor source for this set is a woman aged 45 to 65 in good health and CMV-seronegative.

This clone was recorded a few times. The chain employs TRBV7-8 and TRBJ2-5; no clear D gene. Germline CDR1 and CDR2: SGHVS and FQNEAQ. The length of the CDR3 is 10 residues. The germline V and J ends were trimmed by 7 bases and 2 bases, with 2 bases remaining between them. CDR3 sequence: CASTQETQYF. The DNA for the CDR3 is TGTGCCAGCACACAAGAGACCCAGTACTTC.

This clone occurred once. This sequence joins TRBV10-2 and TRBJ1-2; D is ambiguous. Per germline, CDR1 WSHSY and CDR2 SAAADI. V was shortened by 6 bases and J by 8 bases, with 19 bases between the two germline ends. The CDR3 spans 14 residues. DNA for the CDR3: TGCGCCAGCAGCAAAGACTCGGACGGGAGGGGCTACACCTTC. Amino acids: CASSKDSDGRGYTF.

This clone was seen a handful of times. The rearrangement uses TRBV25-1 and TRBJ2-5, with 10 bases aligning to TRBD1. CDR3 size: 14 residues. Germline V gives CDR1 MGHDK, CDR2 SYGVNS. Trimming took 6 bases from V and 4 from J; bases not matched to a gene: 5. In DNA form, the CDR3 reads TGTGCCAGCAGCGGGACAGGGGAGGCAGAGACCCAGTACTTC. The encoded protein is CASSGTGEAETQYF.

This clone has more than one count but fewer than ten. The V gene is TRBV10-2, the J gene TRBJ2-6; possibly TRBD1 for D (6 bases). The CDR3 is 14 residues long. Germline lookup yields CDR1 WSHSY and CDR2 SAAADI. V was clipped by 7 bases and J by 0 bases, with 7 bases between them. The CDR3, as DNA: TGCGCCAGCACGGACAGCTCTGGGGCCAACGTCCTGACTTTC. It codes for CASTDSSGANVLTF.

The V gene is TRBV5-1, the J gene TRBJ2-5; tentative D call: TRBD1 (6 bases). CDR3 length: 15 residues. Trimming took 2 bases from V and 1 from J, leaving 12 bases between them. Per germline, CDR1 SGHRS and CDR2 YFSETQ. This chain's CDR3 is CASSLSGTSQETQYF. DNA of the CDR3: TGCGCCAGCAGCTTATCTGGGACATCCCAAGAGACCCAGTACTTC.